One sample yielded the 30 T cell receptor beta chains listed below, sequenced in a study of tumor-infiltrating lymphocytes in primary liver carcinoma. Starting from 400 to 500 ng of total RNA, TCR beta cDNA was produced with a primer in the constant region. Modified slightly, ARM-PCR produced TCR beta libraries over three nested multiplex PCR rounds. Amplification in the first two PCR rounds was performed using TRBV1-TRBV30 forward primers and a C-beta reverse primer for roughly 10 cycles each. One entry per CDR3 protein, called by TCRdb with MiXCR from the multiplex PCR reads. The sample holds around 120,000 distinct CDR3 sequences, 55% to 70% seen once. From unsorted bulk tissue weighing roughly 17-31 mg, DNA and RNA were co-extracted. The sample was tumor-adjacent normal liver tissue. The source of these receptors is a woman aged 60 to 75 with primary liver carcinoma and hepatitis B virus infection.

This clonotype was picked up many times. This chain uses TRBV5-1 with TRBJ1-2, with D perhaps TRBD1 (6 bases). This CDR3 spans 15 amino acids. Trimming took off 5 bases at V and 2 bases at J, with 16 bases between the two ends. Germline V gene lookup returns CDR1 SGHRS and CDR2 YFSETQ. CDR3 loop: CASRPISDSNYGYTF. DNA of the CDR3: TGCGCCAGCAGACCTATTTCGGACAGCAACTATGGCTACACCTTC.

The genes are TRBV29-1 and TRBJ2-7, with 9 bases matching TRBD2. This CDR3 region has 15 residues. The junction had 12 bases not matched to a gene; V was cut back by 3 bases and J by 6 bases. Germline V gene data show CDR1 as SQVTM and CDR2 as ANQGSEA. CDR3 bases: TGCAGCGTTGAGAGATTAGCGGGAGAGTTATTCGAGCAGTACTTC. It translates to CSVERLAGELFEQYF.

Note on this clonotype: A junction boundary mismatches the germline segment, possibly from a read error. J is TRBJ1-5 and V is TRBV11-2; the D is unclear. CDR1 SGHAT and CDR2 FQNNGV come from the germline V gene. This CDR3 has 12 residues. In DNA, the CDR3 is TGTGCCGGCAGCCCAGAGGTCGGGCCCCAGCATTTT. It yields the protein CAGSPEVGPQHF.

This clonotype has ten or more counts. This chain connects TRBV4-1 to TRBJ1-1; no clear D. The V end lost 0 bases, the J end lost 1 base, and 12 bases lay between the germline ends. The CDR3 covers 16 residues. Germline V gene sequence: CDR1 MGHRA, CDR2 YSYEKL. CDR3 amino acids: CASSQELTSSNTEAFF. DNA of the CDR3: TGCGCCAGCAGCCAAGAATTGACCTCCTCGAACACTGAAGCTTTCTTT.

Comments on this clonotype: With a much larger clone just one base away, this may be a read error. The chain has TRBV5-1 and TRBJ2-2; D may be TRBD1 or TRBD2 (5 bases each). The CDR3 length is 15 residues. In germline, CDR1 is SGHRS, CDR2 YFSETQ. The CDR3 protein is CASSLARSGTGELLF. The CDR3 region has the DNA TGCGCCAGCAGCTTGGCCAGATCGGGGACCGGGGAGCTGCTTTTT.

This clonotype has at least ten counts. The rearrangement joins TRBV28 to TRBJ2-4, with a possible D match to TRBD1 (6 bases). Germline CDR1 and CDR2: MDHEN and SYDVKM. CDR3 length equals 19 residues. V was shortened by 6 bases and J by 0 bases, with 24 bases between the two germline ends. CDR3 residues: CASRDPPGQTSLAKNIQYF. The CDR3, as DNA: TGTGCCAGCAGAGACCCCCCGGGACAAACAAGCCTAGCCAAAAACATTCAGTACTTC.

In the case of this clonotype: The junction does not match germline at one end; this may be a read error. In DNA, the CDR3 is TGTGCAAGCAGCTTACGGCTCGGGACTAGCGGCGATACGCAGTATTTT. It codes for CASSLRLGTSGDTQYF. The genes are TRBV7-8 and TRBJ2-3; the match to TRBD2 covers 11 bases. Germline CDR1 reads SGHVS; CDR2 reads FQNEAQ. This CDR3 spans 16 amino acids.

A remark on this clonotype: The CDR3 ends on some other residue instead of the conserved phenylalanine or tryptophan, so this is likely a read error. This chain links TRBV11-3 with TRBJ2-1; D perhaps matches TRBD2 (5 bases). The CDR3 covers 15 residues. CDR1 is SGHNT and CDR2 is YENEEA in the germline V gene. V was trimmed by 0 bases and J by 9 bases, leaving 15 bases between them. CDR3 nucleotides: TGTGCCAGCAGCTTAGAAACTAGAGGGAAGCTTGAGCAGTTCATC. Amino acids: CASSLETRGKLEQFI.

The V and J genes are TRBV11-1 and TRBJ1-1; 7 bases match TRBD1. This CDR3 spans 19 amino acids. The V segment lost 9 bases and the J segment 3 bases; nucleotides outside the gene matches: 25. Germline V lookup: CDR1 SGHAT, CDR2 FQDESV (reference sequence). The CDR3 reads CASSRELTGMRRAYTEAFF. The CDR3 DNA reads TGTGCCAGTAGCCGTGAATTGACAGGGATGAGGAGGGCGTACACTGAAGCTTTCTTT.

A word on this clonotype: The junction and the germline gene differ at one end; a read error may be behind it. This rearrangement joins TRBV6-2 or TRBV6-3 to TRBJ2-3, with TRBD2 as a possible D gene (6 bases). The CDR3 runs 13 residues. Germline V gives CDR1 MNHEY, CDR2 SVGEGT. CDR3 region: CAERREVPDMQYF. The CDR3 DNA reads TGTGCCGAACGGAGGGAAGTACCAGATATGCAGTATTTT.

With regard to this clonotype: An end of the junction does not agree with germline; a read error may underlie this. This chain connects TRBV12-3 or TRBV12-4 to TRBJ2-1; 10 bases align to TRBD2. The CDR3 is 18 amino acids. In nucleotides, the CDR3 is TGTGCCGGCAGTTTAGAGGCAGGGCCGGGACTAGCGTGCAATGAGCAGTTCTTC. Its protein is CAGSLEAGPGLACNEQFF.

Remarks on this clonotype: At one end the junction does not follow the germline gene, possibly because of a read error. The rearrangement uses TRBV5-4 and TRBJ1-1; D may be TRBD1 (5 bases). Per germline, CDR1 SGHNT and CDR2 YYREEE (reference sequence). This CDR3 region has 14 residues. In DNA, the CDR3 is TGTGTCAGCAGCCCGAGACAGAAGAACACTGAAGCTTTCTTT. This translates into CVSSPRQKNTEAFF.

Of note for this clonotype: At one end, the junction sequence differs from germline, possibly due to a read error. V usage is TRBV11-1 and J usage is TRBJ2-7, with D possibly matching TRBD2 (6 bases). Germline V gene lookup returns CDR1 SGHAT and CDR2 FQDESV (reference sequence). The CDR3 contains 15 residues. The CDR3 DNA follows: TGTGCCGGCAGCCCTCGGATAGCAGGACTACGCGAGCCGTACTTC. Amino acids: CAGSPRIAGLREPYF.

The chain joins TRBV11-2 to TRBJ2-1; D gene uncertain. V was shortened by 3 bases and J by 0 bases, with 15 bases between the two germline ends. CDR1 and CDR2 from the germline V gene are SGHAT and FQNNGV. The CDR3 spans 17 residues. The CDR3 region has the DNA TGTGCCAGCAGCTTCACCCACCTGAGGAGCTCCTACAATGAGCAGTTCTTC. Translated, it gives CASSFTHLRSSYNEQFF. Full variable domain (rest looked up from reference TRBV11-2 and TRBJ2-1): EAGVAQSPRYKIIEKRQSVAFWCNPISGHATLYWYQQILGQGPKLLIQFQNNGVVDDSQLPKDRFSAERLKGVDSTLKIQPAKLEDSAVYLCASSFTHLRSSYNEQFFGPGTRLTVL.

This clonotype is medium-sized within its sample. The genes are TRBV11-1 and TRBJ1-1; 10 nucleotides align to TRBD1. This CDR3 has 17 residues. Germline-derived CDR1 and CDR2 are SGHAT and FQDESV (reference sequence). Trimming took 5 bases from V and 5 from J; bases not matched to a gene: 14. The CDR3 sequence is CASSQATGGPWGTEAFF. CDR3 DNA: TGTGCCAGCAGCCAAGCGACAGGGGGCCCTTGGGGGACTGAAGCTTTCTTT.

Comment on this clonotype: One end of the junction fails to match germline, which may point to a read error. The chain combines TRBV4-1 with TRBJ1-2; 8 bases match TRBD1. This CDR3 region has 15 residues. CDR1 MGHRA and CDR2 YSYEKL come from the germline V gene. The CDR3 bases are TGCGCCAACAGCCAACGTGACAGGGGCGGGGGTGGCTACACCTTC. This encodes CANSQRDRGGGGYTF.

V gene TRBV7-8 combines with J gene TRBJ2-1; D tentatively reads TRBD1 or TRBD2 (5 bases each). The CDR3 extends over 15 amino acids. Germline V CDR1 and CDR2: SGHVS, FQNEAQ. Between the trimmed V and J ends, which lost 11 bases and 8 bases, there was a span of 25 bases. Here the CDR3 reads CADSSVFGVWDEQFF. As DNA, the CDR3 is TGTGCCGACAGCTCGGTCTTCGGGGTTTGGGATGAGCAGTTCTTC.

V is TRBV11-2 and J is TRBJ2-1; TRBD2 is a possible D gene (5 bases). The V end was cut by 0 bases, the J end by 4 bases, with 16 bases between. The CDR3 is 17 amino acids. Germline CDR1 and CDR2: SGHAT and FQNNGV. CDR3 sequence (DNA): TGTGCCAGCAGCTTAGATCGAGAGGGTATAGTTTACAATGAGCAGTTCTTC. It specifies CASSLDREGIVYNEQFF. Full variable domain (outside the CDR3, taken from reference TRBV11-2 and TRBJ2-1): EAGVAQSPRYKIIEKRQSVAFWCNPISGHATLYWYQQILGQGPKLLIQFQNNGVVDDSQLPKDRFSAERLKGVDSTLKIQPAKLEDSAVYLCASSLDREGIVYNEQFFGPGTRLTVL.

This chain connects TRBV11-2 to TRBJ2-7; TRBD2 might be the D (5 bases). Germline V CDR1 and CDR2: SGHAT, FQNNGV. The germline V and J ends were trimmed by 7 bases and 0 bases, with 16 bases remaining between them. The CDR3 extends over 15 amino acids. CDR3 bases: TGTGCCAGCAACCGGAGCGGACCTTCCTCCTACGAGCAGTACTTC. Translating it yields CASNRSGPSSYEQYF.

As to this clonotype: The conserved phenylalanine or tryptophan is not found at the CDR3 terminus, so this likely reflects a read error. The chain links TRBV11-2 to TRBJ2-7; 8 nucleotides match TRBD2. Trimming cost V 5 bases and J 3 bases; bases outside gene matches: 9. The CDR3 runs 15 residues. The germline V gene encodes CDR1 SGHAT and CDR2 FQNNGV. The CDR3 region has the DNA TGTGCCAGCAGCCTATCTGGGACTAGACTCTACGAGCAGTACATC. Its translation: CASSLSGTRLYEQYI.

The chain joins TRBV7-3 to TRBJ2-3, with D perhaps matching TRBD2 (6 bases). The CDR3 runs 16 residues. V dropped 5 bases and J dropped 0 bases, with 15 bases sitting between them. From germline, CDR1 is SGHTA and CDR2 FQGTGA. Here the CDR3 DNA reads TGTGCCAGCAGCCCCCAACGGGCGGGGAGCACAGATACGCAGTATTTT. As protein: CASSPQRAGSTDTQYF. The full variable domain, rest sourced from reference TRBV7-3 and TRBJ2-3, is GAGVSQTPSNKVTEKGKYVELRCDPISGHTALYWYRQSLGQGPEFLIYFQGTGAADDSGLPNDRFFAVRPEGSVSTLKIQRTERGDSAVYLCASSPQRAGSTDTQYFGPGTRLTVL.

Many counts were recorded for this clonotype. This chain connects TRBV5-6 to TRBJ2-3, with 9 bases matching TRBD2. Germline V gives CDR1 SGHDT, CDR2 YYEEEE. The CDR3 covers 14 residues. V lost 2 bases and J lost 5; bases outside the gene matches: 3. In nucleotides, the CDR3 is TGTGCCAGCAGCTTTGCACTAGCGGGAGATACGCAGTATTTT. Amino acid sequence: CASSFALAGDTQYF.

The V call is TRBV30, the J call TRBJ1-2; 7 nucleotides align to TRBD1. V was clipped by 4 bases and J by 6 bases; unmatched bases: 14. Germline V gene sequence: CDR1 GTSNPN, CDR2 SVGIG (reference sequence). The CDR3 has 15 residues. CDR3 region: CAWKPRQHRGDGYTF. CDR3 nucleotide sequence: TGTGCCTGGAAACCCAGGCAGCACAGGGGCGATGGCTACACCTTC.

The chain carries TRBV29-1 and TRBJ1-1; a possible D gene is TRBD1 (5 bases). The length of the CDR3 is 12 residues. The ends were cut back, 8 bases at V and 4 bases at J, with 14 bases in the middle. Looked up from germline, CDR1 is SQVTM and CDR2 is ANQGSEA. The CDR3 region is CSSGGGTTEAFF. CDR3 sequence (DNA): TGCAGCTCCGGGGGGGGAACCACTGAAGCTTTCTTT.

This clonotype showed up just once. One end of the junction does not line up with germline, which may come from a read error. The CDR3 spells CASSYPSGTSSYEQYF. The CDR3 DNA is TGTGCCAGCAGTTACCCATCTGGGACTAGCTCCTACGAGCAATACTTC. This chain links TRBV6-5 with TRBJ2-7; 9 nucleotides agree with TRBD2. The CDR3 sequence is 16 residues long. CDR1 MNHEY and CDR2 SVGAGI come from the germline V gene.

With regard to this clonotype: One base away lies a much larger clone, so this may be a sequencing read error. The chain is built from TRBV7-9 and TRBJ1-4; D remains ambiguous. Trimming shortened V by 5 bases and J by 14 bases, and 21 bases separated the two germline ends. The germline CDR1 and CDR2 sequences are SEHNR and FQNEAQ (reference sequence). The CDR3 runs 14 residues. CDR3 in DNA: TGTGCCAGCAGCCATGTCCGGGTCCGAGGTTCGCTGTTTTTT. As protein: CASSHVRVRGSLFF.

In the case of this clonotype: The junction and the germline gene differ at one end; a read error may be behind it. The CDR3: CSVEVGISTQFF. Here the CDR3 DNA reads TGCAGCGTTGAAGTCGGGATTAGCACGCAGTTTTTT. The J gene is TRBJ2-3, the V gene TRBV29-1, with D possibly matching TRBD2 (5 bases). The length of the CDR3 is 12 residues. The germline V gene encodes CDR1 SQVTM and CDR2 ANQGSEA.

This clonotype was seen repeatedly, ten times or more. The chain's CDR3 is CAWGTRGNQPQHF. As DNA, the CDR3 is TGTGCCTGGGGCACAAGGGGGAATCAGCCCCAGCATTTT. The chain carries TRBV30 and TRBJ1-5; tentatively, D is TRBD1 (6 bases). CDR3 length equals 13 residues. The germline V and J ends were trimmed by 5 bases and 4 bases, with 12 bases remaining between them. Germline V CDR1 and CDR2: GTSNPN, SVGIG (reference sequence). Drawing the rest from reference TRBV30 and TRBJ1-5, the complete variable domain is SQTIHQWPATLVQPVGSPLSLECTVEGTSNPNLYWYRQAAGRGLQLLFYSVGIGQISSEVPQNLSASRPQDRQFILSSKKLLLSDSGFYLCAWGTRGNQPQHFGDGTRLSIL.

V is TRBV29-1 and J is TRBJ2-2; tentatively, D is TRBD1 (6 bases). Germline V gives CDR1 SQVTM, CDR2 ANQGSEA. The CDR3 has 15 amino acids. V dropped 8 bases and J dropped 0 bases, with 16 bases sitting between them. CDR3 residues: CSFIRGISNTGELFF. CDR3 DNA sequence: TGCAGCTTTATTAGGGGGATATCGAACACCGGGGAGCTGTTTTTT.

For this clonotype: At one of its ends the junction is not consistent with the germline gene, which may arise from a read error. The chain links TRBV29-1 to TRBJ2-2; the D gene is possibly TRBD2 (5 bases). Germline V lookup: CDR1 SQVTM, CDR2 ANQGSEA. This CDR3 spans 12 amino acids. The CDR3 here is CSVIGNTRELFF. The CDR3 nucleotides are TGCAGCGTTATCGGGAACACCCGGGAGCTGTTTTTT.